The sample holds many counts of the clone carrying this T cell receptor beta chain. Its antigen is not known. The data belong to a study of T-cell reconstitution after alpha-beta-depleted transplantation in children. General study findings and limits: It was newly produced T cells that mostly accounted for T-cell counts and diversity one year after transplant. Where some patients showed high TCRbeta diversity at day 60, it came from recipient T cells and thymic progenitors that had survived. Several hundred expanded graft clones reportedly gave rise to the alpha-beta T cells present about two months after transplant.

The CDR3 consists of 15 residues. V trimming: 1 base; J trimming: 9 bases; junction bases outside the gene matches: 8. Unique molecular identifiers were built into the TCRbeta library. One entry per CDR3 protein, called by TCRdb with MiXCR from the PCR reads. The sample consists of 600,000 to 800,000 distinct CDR3 sequences, about an eighth of them appearing once. Source: PBMCs, taken before TCRalphabeta/CD19-depleted stem cell transplant. The sequence was obtained from a girl aged 2 to 9 with congenital amegakaryocytic thrombocytopenia, due to receive a stem cell transplant. The J gene is TRBJ1-5, the V gene TRBV12-3 or TRBV12-4; 8 bases align to TRBD1. In nucleotides, the CDR3 is TGTGCCAGCAGTTTAGAGGCGACAGGGGTTGGGCCCCAGCATTTT. It translates to CASSLEATGVGPQHF.